This TCR beta chain was identified during a study of blood T cells in healthy people across ages (dated by TCRdb to between 2014 and 2016). Broadly, across the study: In model experiments, template switching captured roughly one uniquely barcoded TCR beta cDNA molecule for every two T cells. To avoid experimental bias, donors of different ages were randomly spread across the sequencing lanes. The study analyzed two additional independent replicas of 1 million unique cDNA reads from the same blood draw for two donors, one aged 18 to 29 and one aged 80 or older. The donors were divided into four age groups: young (average about 16 years), middle-aged (under 40), aged (about 56) and long-lived (roughly 86). The study measured age-related changes in TCR beta repertoire diversity using deep sequencing normalized with unique cDNA molecular identifiers. What the work shows at the level of the full study, not this receptor alone: There was a strong correlation between observed TCR beta diversity and the percentage of naive T cells measured by flow cytometry. The CMV infection status of donors was not known, potentially confounding age-related changes in expanded clonotypes. As age increased, observed TCR beta diversity per million T cells dropped in a roughly linear way, and a significant reduction was already evident by age 40. Conclusive comparison of naive and antigen-experienced compartments was prevented by the profiling of bulk unsorted PBMCs. Compared with the aged group, more naive CD4+ T cells, fewer expanded clones and increased TCR diversity were shown by the long-lived group, suggesting age selection. Total diversity estimates from one million sequenced T cells were considered lower bounds and underestimates.

A remark on this clonotype: The antigen this receptor binds is unknown. No quality values exist for individual bases; no much larger clone is one base distant.

Library preparation was by 5' RACE. For sequencing, an Illumina HiSeq 2500 was employed. A second PCR of 7 to 11 cycles was performed with a sample-barcoded 5' primer and a J-beta primer mix. A template-switch 5' adaptor carrying 12 random nucleotides introduced a unique molecular identifier onto each TCR beta cDNA molecule. Each sample yielded at least 3 million CDR3-containing paired-end reads. First-strand cDNA was synthesized from all RNA with the Mint cDNA synthesis kit, primed by a TRBC-specific oligonucleotide. Following uracil-DNA glycosylase treatment, all cDNA underwent a first 18-cycle PCR with the universal primers M1SS and BC2_uni_R. Per the source publication's procedure: Normalization of each sample was performed by random selection of 1 million high-quality reads, each carrying a distinct molecular identifier. Reads sharing molecular identifiers were discarded rather than binned into consensus sequences. MiTCR, with a Q25 quality threshold and the strictest error-elimination algorithm, was used for CDR3 identification, clonotype clustering and error correction. A nonparametric unseen species model with Euler transformation was used to estimate a lower bound on total TCR beta diversity. TCRdb reprocessing: public reads trimmed at Q25 with fastp, clones called with MiXCR, in-frame beta chains kept. Each entry merges the rows of one CDR3 protein and shows their most common DNA and genes. The V and J calls, along with clone size, are taken from TCRdb and not from the paper's own processing. The sample table holds 1.4 million or so distinct CDR3 sequences, of which about 45% were seen once. The ten top clones hold about 4.1% of the sample.

Systemically healthy Caucasian individuals from Russia, some 40 in total and aged about 6 to 100 years, were included as donors. Ten milliliters of peripheral blood were collected from each donor into EDTA-treated Vacutainer tubes. PBMCs were isolated by Ficoll-Paque density-gradient centrifugation, with at least 6 million obtained per sample. Trizol reagent was used to extract total RNA from the PBMCs, yielding at least 6 micrograms per sample. Naive CD45RAhigh/CD27high T cell percentages were measured by flow cytometry on a PBMC aliquot from every donor. Measured from the cysteine to the phenylalanine, the CDR3 is 15 residues long. Only the CDR3 DNA is retained, 45 bases long and in frame from the first base. At the junction V is shortened by 0 bases and J by 13 bases, with 21 bases in between. CDR1 MNHEY and CDR2 SVGAGI were looked up in the germline V gene.

This receptor chain uses TRBV6-5 and TRBJ2-5; TRBD2 is a possible D gene, resting on 7 matching bases. The sample comprised blood. The receptor comes from a woman aged 18-30 years in good health. The nucleotides read TGTGCCAGCAGTTACTCTACAGGGAGGGGCCAGACCTTGTACTTC. This codes for CASSYSTGRGQTLYF.